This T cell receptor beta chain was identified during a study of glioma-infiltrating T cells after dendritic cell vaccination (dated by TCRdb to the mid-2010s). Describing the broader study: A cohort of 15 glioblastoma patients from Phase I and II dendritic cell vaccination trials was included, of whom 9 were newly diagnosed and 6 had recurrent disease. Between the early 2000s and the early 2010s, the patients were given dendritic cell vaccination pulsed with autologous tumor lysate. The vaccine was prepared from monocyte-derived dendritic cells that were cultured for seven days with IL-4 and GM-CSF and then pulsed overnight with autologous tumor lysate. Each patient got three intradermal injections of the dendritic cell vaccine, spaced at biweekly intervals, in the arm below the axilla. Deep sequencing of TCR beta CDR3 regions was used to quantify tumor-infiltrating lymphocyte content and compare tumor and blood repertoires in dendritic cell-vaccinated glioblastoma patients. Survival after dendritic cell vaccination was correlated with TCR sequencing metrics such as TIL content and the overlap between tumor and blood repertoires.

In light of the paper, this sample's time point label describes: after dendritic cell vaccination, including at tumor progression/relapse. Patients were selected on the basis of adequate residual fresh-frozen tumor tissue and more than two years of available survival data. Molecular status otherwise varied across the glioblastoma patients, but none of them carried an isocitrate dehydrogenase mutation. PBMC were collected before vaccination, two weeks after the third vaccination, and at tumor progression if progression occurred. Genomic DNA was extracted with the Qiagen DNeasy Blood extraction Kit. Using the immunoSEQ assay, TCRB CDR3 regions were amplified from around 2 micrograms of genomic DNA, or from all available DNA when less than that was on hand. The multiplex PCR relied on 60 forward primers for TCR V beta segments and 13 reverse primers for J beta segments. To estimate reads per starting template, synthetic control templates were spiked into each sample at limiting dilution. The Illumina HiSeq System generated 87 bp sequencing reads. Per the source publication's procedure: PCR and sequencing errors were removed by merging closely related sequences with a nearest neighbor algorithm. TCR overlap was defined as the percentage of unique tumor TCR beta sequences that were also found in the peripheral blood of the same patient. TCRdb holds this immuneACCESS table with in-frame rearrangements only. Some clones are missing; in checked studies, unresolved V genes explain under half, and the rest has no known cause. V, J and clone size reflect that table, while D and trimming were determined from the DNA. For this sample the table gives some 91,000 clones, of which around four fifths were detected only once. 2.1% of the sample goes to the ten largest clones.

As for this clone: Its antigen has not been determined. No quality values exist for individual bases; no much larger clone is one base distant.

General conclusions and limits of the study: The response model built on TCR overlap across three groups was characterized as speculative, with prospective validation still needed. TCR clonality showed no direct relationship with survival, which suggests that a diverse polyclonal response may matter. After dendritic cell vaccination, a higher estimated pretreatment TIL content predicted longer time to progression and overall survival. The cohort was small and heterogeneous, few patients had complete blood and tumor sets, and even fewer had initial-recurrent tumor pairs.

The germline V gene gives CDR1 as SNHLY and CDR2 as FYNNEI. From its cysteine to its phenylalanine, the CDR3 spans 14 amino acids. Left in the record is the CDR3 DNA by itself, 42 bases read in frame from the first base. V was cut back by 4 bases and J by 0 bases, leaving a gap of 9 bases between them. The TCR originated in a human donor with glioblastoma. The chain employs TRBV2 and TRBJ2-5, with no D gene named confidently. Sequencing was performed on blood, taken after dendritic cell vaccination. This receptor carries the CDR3 CASSVSQDQETQYF. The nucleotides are TGTGCCAGCAGTGTGAGCCAGGACCAAGAGACCCAGTACTTC. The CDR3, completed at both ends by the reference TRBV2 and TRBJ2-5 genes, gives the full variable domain EPEVTQTPSHQVTQMGQEVILRCVPISNHLYFYWYRQILGQKVEFLVSFYNNEISEKSEIFDDQFSVERPDGSNFTLKIRSTKLEDSAMYFCASSVSQDQETQYFGPGTRLLVL.